What follows are 26 T cell receptor beta chains derived from one specimen sequenced in a study of T cell changes during pregnancy in multiple sclerosis. Some clones are missing from TCRdb's copy, which holds only in-frame ones; the method was immunoSEQ multiplex PCR. The data contain 73,000 or so clones, roughly 90% of them seen just once; the ten biggest clones take up 9.5%. Material: peripheral blood, obtained after pregnancy. The receptors shown here come from a female donor in good health, enrolled as a control in a pregnancy study.

There are a few counts of this clone. The V gene is TRBV30, the J gene TRBJ1-6; D ambiguous. This CDR3 contains 14 residues. V lost 6 bases, J lost 7 bases, and 16 bases lay in between. Germline V lookup: CDR1 GTSNPN, CDR2 SVGIG (reference sequence). For the CDR3, the DNA is TGTGCCTGCCGGGGTGTCCCATCCAATTCACCCCTCCACTTT. Amino acid sequence: CACRGVPSNSPLHF.

This clone was seen only a few times. This rearrangement joins TRBV29-1 to TRBJ1-5; D might be TRBD1 (5 bases). Germline CDR1 and CDR2: SQVTM and ANQGSEA. This CDR3 is 13 amino acids long. Trimming shortened V by 4 bases and J by 5 bases, and 12 bases separated the two germline ends. In DNA, the CDR3 is TGCAGCGTTGGGCAGGGTGGTCATCAGCCCCAGCATTTT. Translating gives CSVGQGGHQPQHF. Together with reference TRBV29-1 and TRBJ1-5, the CDR3 gives the full variable domain: SAVISQKPSRDICQRGTSLTIQCQVDSQVTMMFWYRQQPGQSLTLIATANQGSEATYESGFVIDKFPISRPNLTFSTLTVSNMSPEDSSIYLCSVGQGGHQPQHFGDGTRLSIL.

The chain uses TRBV7-8 and TRBJ2-7, with a possible D match to TRBD1 (6 bases). Per the germline V gene, CDR1 is SGHVS and CDR2 is FQNEAQ. The ends were cut back, 8 bases at V and 2 bases at J, with 16 bases in the middle. CDR3 size: 14 residues. The DNA of the CDR3 is TGTGCCAGCCGAATGACAGGTTCCACCTACGAGCAGTACTTC. This codes for CASRMTGSTYEQYF.

The chain has TRBV4-3 and TRBJ1-3; possible D gene TRBD1, 6 bases. CDR1 is LGHNA, CDR2 YSLEER, per germline. V lost 0 bases and J 2 bases, leaving 11 bases between the germline ends. The CDR3 has 16 amino acids. CDR3 residues: CASSQERTATGNTIYF. The CDR3 nucleotides are TGCGCCAGCAGCCAAGAGAGGACAGCTACTGGAAACACCATATATTTT.

This clone was detected only a few times. The V gene is TRBV19, the J gene TRBJ1-6; D is unclear. From germline, CDR1 is LNHDA and CDR2 SQIVND (reference sequence). This CDR3 spans 15 amino acids. V lost 0 bases to trimming and J lost 11 bases, with 14 bases between them. CDR3 DNA: TGTGCCAGTAGTATAGATCGTTTAGTCGGGGCACCCCTCCACTTT. As protein: CASSIDRLVGAPLHF.

DNA of the CDR3: TGTGCCACAAGCCAGGGCAACACTGGAAACACCATATATTTT. It translates to CATSQGNTGNTIYF. The V call is TRBV6-5, the J call TRBJ1-3; perhaps TRBD1 as D (5 bases). Germline CDR1 is MNHEY and CDR2 is SVGAGI. Trimming took off 10 bases at V and 2 bases at J, with 15 bases between the two ends. The CDR3 has 14 residues.

V is TRBV6-5 and J is TRBJ2-6, with 10 bases aligning to TRBD1. Losses at the gene ends were 4 bases for V and 2 bases for J; bases not matched to a gene: 2. The CDR3 is made up of 16 amino acids. CDR1 is MNHEY, CDR2 SVGAGI, per germline. CDR3 sequence reads: CASSSTGGAGANVLTF. CDR3 coding DNA: TGTGCCAGCAGTTCGACAGGGGGCGCTGGGGCCAACGTCCTGACTTTC.

This clone was recorded once. CDR3 coding DNA: TGTGCCAGCAGTTTCAGCGCCTACGAGCAGTACTTC. This translates into CASSFSAYEQYF. The rearrangement joins TRBV28 to TRBJ2-7; the D is unclear. The CDR3 consists of 12 residues. Germline CDR1 reads MDHEN; CDR2 reads SYDVKM. The V gene lost 3 bases and the J gene lost 2 bases, with 5 bases spanning the gap.

The chain joins TRBV7-8 to TRBJ2-2, with D unclear. The germline V gene encodes CDR1 SGHVS and CDR2 FQNEAQ. V gave up 6 bases and J gave up 6 bases, with 8 bases separating them. This CDR3 contains 12 residues. This CDR3 reads CASSGVAGELFF. The CDR3 coding sequence is TGTGCCAGCAGTGGAGTCGCCGGGGAGCTGTTTTTT.

V usage is TRBV30 and J usage is TRBJ1-1, with 11 positions matching TRBD1. V was clipped by 2 bases and J by 4 bases; unmatched bases: 3. Germline CDR1 reads GTSNPN; CDR2 reads SVGIG (reference sequence). The CDR3 has 14 amino acids. CDR3 residues: CAWSTGTGGTEAFF. CDR3 nucleotides: TGTGCCTGGAGTACCGGGACAGGGGGCACTGAAGCTTTCTTT.

The chain carries TRBV30 and TRBJ1-1; 8 nucleotides line up with TRBD1. The CDR3 contains 11 residues. Germline CDR1 is GTSNPN and CDR2 is SVGIG (reference sequence). Trimming took 4 bases from V and 10 from J; bases not matched to a gene: 5. The CDR3 protein is CAWNDRGLAFF. The CDR3 DNA reads as TGTGCCTGGAACGACAGGGGACTAGCTTTCTTT.

The genes are TRBV4-3 and TRBJ2-3, with TRBD2 identical over 9 bases. Germline V gives CDR1 LGHNA, CDR2 YSLEER. This CDR3 comprises 18 residues. With 0 bases clipped from V and 4 bases from J, the junction kept 11 bases outside the gene matches. CDR3 nucleotide sequence: TGCGCCAGCAGCCAAGATATCGCGGGGGGGCTGTTAGCAGATACGCAGTATTTT. Translation: CASSQDIAGGLLADTQYF.

The chain joins TRBV7-2 to TRBJ1-1; D is ambiguous. Germline V CDR1 and CDR2: SGHTA, FQGNSA. The CDR3 runs to 14 residues. V was pared by 1 base and J by 1 base, with 7 bases between. The CDR3 sequence: CASSLGAANTEAFF. The DNA of the CDR3 is TGTGCCAGCAGCTTAGGGGCAGCGAACACTGAAGCTTTCTTT. The variable domain in full, with the rest retrieved from reference TRBV7-2 and TRBJ1-1, is GAGVSQSPSNKVTEKGKDVELRCDPISGHTALYWYRQSLGQGLEFLIYFQGNSAPDKSGLPSDRFSAERTGGSVSTLTIQRTQQEDSAVYLCASSLGAANTEAFFGQGTRLTVV.

The sample holds one count of this clone. The chain employs TRBV6-4 and TRBJ2-3; 12 positions agree with TRBD2. The CDR3 sequence is 16 residues long. CDR1 and CDR2 (germline): MRHNA, SNTAGT. Losses at the gene ends were 4 bases for V and 4 bases for J; bases not matched to a gene: 6. This CDR3 is CASSALAGGLPDTQYF. The CDR3 nucleotides read TGTGCCAGCAGTGCGCTAGCGGGGGGGCTTCCAGATACGCAGTATTTT.

This chain links TRBV20-1 with TRBJ1-1; D gene uncertain. The V end was cut by 6 bases, the J end by 11 bases, with 7 bases between. Germline CDR1 and CDR2: DFQATT and SNEGSKA (reference sequence). The CDR3 contains 8 residues. The CDR3 region is CSASRAFF. CDR3 bases: TGCAGTGCGTCGCGGGCTTTCTTT.

The V and J genes are TRBV4-3 and TRBJ1-1; no clear D. The ends were cut back, 6 bases at V and 5 bases at J, with 13 bases in the middle. CDR3 length equals 13 residues. CDR1 and CDR2 from the germline V gene are LGHNA and YSLEER. DNA for the CDR3: TGCGCCAGCAGTCTGGGGAGCAGAACTGAAGCTTTCTTT. The encoded protein is CASSLGSRTEAFF.

The CDR3 DNA reads as TGTGCCAGCTTACTGAGGTGGGACAGTAATCAGCCCCAGCATTTT. Translated, it gives CASLLRWDSNQPQHF. The chain uses TRBV27 and TRBJ1-5; 7 positions match TRBD1. CDR1 and CDR2 (germline): MNHEY, SMNVEV (reference sequence). The CDR3 length is 15 residues. The J segment lost 4 bases and the V segment lost 8 bases, leaving 11 bases of the junction unmatched.

The chain has TRBV30 and TRBJ1-2; no clear D. Between the trimmed V and J ends, which lost 0 bases and 4 bases, there was a span of 9 bases. The germline V gene encodes CDR1 GTSNPN and CDR2 SVGIG (reference sequence). The CDR3 runs to 13 residues. The CDR3 coding sequence is TGTGCCTGGAGTGTTGGGAGCCTCTATGGCTACACCTTC. This codes for CAWSVGSLYGYTF.

The V and J genes are TRBV10-1 and TRBJ2-7; 12 bases agree with TRBD2. Germline CDR1 WNHNN, CDR2 SYGVQD (reference sequence). J gave up 7 bases and V 6 bases, and 13 bases lay outside the gene matches. There are 16 residues in the CDR3. As DNA, the CDR3 is TGCGCCAGCAGGACGACTAGCGGGAGATACCCATGTGAGCAGTACTTC. Its translation: CASRTTSGRYPCEQYF.

The V gene is TRBV30, the J gene TRBJ2-5; unclear D gene. CDR1 and CDR2 (germline): GTSNPN, SVGIG (reference sequence). The CDR3 length is 12 residues. V dropped 2 bases and J dropped 6 bases, with 10 bases sitting between them. CDR3 amino acids: CAWSPMSQTQYF. For the CDR3, the DNA is TGTGCCTGGAGTCCTATGTCCCAGACCCAGTACTTC.

This chain uses TRBV6-5 with TRBJ2-7, with a possible D match to TRBD2 (6 bases). The CDR3 covers 12 residues. The germline V gene has CDR1 MNHEY and CDR2 SVGAGI. The ends were cut back, 6 bases at V and 2 bases at J, with 8 bases in the middle. The CDR3 here is CASRTGAYEQYF. The CDR3 DNA reads as TGTGCCAGCAGAACGGGGGCCTACGAGCAGTACTTC.

The chain has TRBV29-1 and TRBJ1-1; 7 nucleotides align to TRBD1. The CDR3 runs 13 residues. V was pared by 5 bases and J by 0 bases, with 3 bases of the junction left unmatched. Germline V lookup: CDR1 SQVTM, CDR2 ANQGSEA. Written as DNA, the CDR3 is TGCAGCGTTACGGGACAGCTGAACACTGAAGCTTTCTTT. It translates to CSVTGQLNTEAFF.

This chain links TRBV9 with TRBJ1-3; weak D call: TRBD1 (5 bases). V lost 3 bases and J lost 2, with 12 bases in between. The CDR3 consists of 15 residues. Germline V gene sequence: CDR1 SGDLS, CDR2 YYNGEE. The CDR3 sequence is CASSAYQGTGNTIYF. The CDR3 bases are TGTGCCAGCAGCGCCTACCAGGGAACTGGAAACACCATATATTTT.

The chain couples TRBV27 to TRBJ2-1; 11 bases align to TRBD2. Trimming removed 6 bases from V and 5 bases from J; junction bases left unmatched: 9. The CDR3 contains 16 residues. Germline values: CDR1 MNHEY, CDR2 SMNVEV (reference sequence). CDR3 region: CASSLRGTSGHNEQFF. Written as DNA, the CDR3 is TGTGCCAGCAGCTTAAGAGGGACTAGCGGACACAATGAGCAGTTCTTC.

In this sample, this clone turned up a few times. The chain carries TRBV4-2 and TRBJ2-3; 12 positions match TRBD2. Germline lookup yields CDR1 LGHNA and CDR2 YNFKEQ. This CDR3 has 19 amino acids. The V gene end was trimmed by 4 bases and the J gene end by 2 bases; junction bases not matched to a gene: 13. CDR3 sequence reads: CASSPTAASGGENTDTQYF. For the CDR3, the DNA is TGTGCCAGCAGCCCCACTGCGGCTAGCGGGGGGGAAAACACAGATACGCAGTATTTT.

The chain is built from TRBV12-5 and TRBJ1-5; no clear D gene. This CDR3 is built from 12 residues. V lost 2 bases to trimming and J lost 7 bases, with 6 bases between them. The germline gives CDR1 LGHNT, CDR2 FRNRAP. Here the CDR3 reads CASGLTRQPQHF. In DNA form, the CDR3 reads TGTGCTAGTGGTTTGACGCGGCAGCCCCAGCATTTT.